Listed below are T cell receptor beta chains from one sample, sequenced in a study of blood T cell repertoires in COVID-19. Assay used: immunoSEQ multiplex PCR; TCRdb lists only in-frame clones, some missing. The sample shows some 100,000 clones, about 85% of them seen only once. The material sequenced was peripheral blood. Every receptor here comes from a man aged 60 to 69 with acute or convalescent COVID-19. Both conserved end residues are part of each CDR3. The D gene is left open where the match is weak. Some rows mark clone size as missing; the rest say once, few, many or name a class of expanded clone.

>TRBV5-4|TRBJ1-2|once|TRBD1
TGTGCCAGCAGTTTCACCGGGACAGCGACTTATGGCTACACCTTC
CASSFTGTATYGYTF
>TRBV5-1|TRBJ2-5|-|-
TGCGCCAGCAGGGAAACAGGGTACGAGACCCAGTACTTC
CASRETGYETQYF
>TRBV6-6|TRBJ2-7|-|-
TGTGCCAGCAGTCGGGACACCAGTAAGTCCTACGAGCAGTACTTC
CASSRDTSKSYEQYF
>TRBV19|TRBJ2-1|-|TRBD2
TGTGCCAGTAGTGCGACTAGCGGGGCCTACAATGAGCAGTTCTTC
CASSATSGAYNEQFF
>TRBV2|TRBJ2-7|-|-
TGTGCCAGCAGTGAAGGGGGGCTTCCCAACTACGAGCAGTACTTC
CASSEGGLPNYEQYF
>TRBV6-5|TRBJ1-1|-|TRBD1
TGTGCCACAAACGGAGAGGGGGCGGGCACTGAAGCTTTCTTT
CATNGEGAGTEAFF
>TRBV19|TRBJ2-3|-|TRBD2
TGTGCCAGTAGTAGGGTAGCGGGGGGTACAGATACGCAGTATTTT
CASSRVAGGTDTQYF
>TRBV20-1|TRBJ2-2|once|-
TGCAGTGCTAGTTCGCGGAACACCGGGGAGCTGTTTTTT
CSASSRNTGELFF
>TRBV6-5|TRBJ1-2|-|-
TGTGCCAGCGGCCAACCCTATGGCTACACCTTC
CASGQPYGYTF
>TRBV11-2|TRBJ1-6|-|TRBD1
TGTGCCAGCAGCCCGGACAGGGGTTCACCCCTCCACTTT
CASSPDRGSPLHF
>TRBV10-3|TRBJ2-7|-|TRBD2
TGTGCCATCAGTGAGTGGGGTAGCGGGGCTACCTACGAGCAGTACTTC
CAISEWGSGATYEQYF
>TRBV7-2|TRBJ1-5|few|TRBD1
TGTGCCAGCAGCCCGCGACAGGGTCTGGGCTCTCAGCCCCAGCATTTT
CASSPRQGLGSQPQHF
>TRBV28|TRBJ2-7|once|TRBD1
TGTGCCAGCAGTACGCCGGGACAGAGGAACGAGCAGTACTTC
CASSTPGQRNEQYF
>TRBV19|TRBJ2-1|once|-
TGTGCCAGCAGTAGTAAGGAGGGCCGATCCCATGAGCAGTTCTTC
CASSSKEGRSHEQFF
>TRBV5-6|TRBJ2-7|-|TRBD1
TGTGCCAGCAGCTTGGTGGACAGGGGGTACGAGCAGTACTTC
CASSLVDRGYEQYF
>TRBV3-1/TRBV3-2|TRBJ2-2|once|TRBD2
TGTGCCAGCAGCCCGGGACTAGCGGGAGCCGACGGGGAGCTGTTTTTT
CASSPGLAGADGELFF
>TRBV19|TRBJ2-7|-|TRBD2
TGTGCCAGTAGTATGAGACTAGCTACGCTCTACGAGCAGTACTTC
CASSMRLATLYEQYF
>TRBV7-8|TRBJ1-1|-|-
TGTGCCAGCAGCTTAGAGAGGCGGGGGCGGTCTTTGAACACTGAAGCTTTCTTT
CASSLERRGRSLNTEAFF
>TRBV14|TRBJ1-5|-|-
TGTGCCAGCAGCCAATTCTTCCCGGGGCCCCAGCATTTT
CASSQFFPGPQHF
>TRBV9|TRBJ2-5|-|TRBD1
TGTGCCAGCAGCGGTGGACAGGGCGCGAGGGAGACCCAGTACTTC
CASSGGQGARETQYF
>TRBV5-1|TRBJ1-1|once|TRBD1
TGCGCCAGCAGCAGACAGGGGGCTATCACTGAAGCTTTCTTT
CASSRQGAITEAFF
>TRBV7-9|TRBJ2-5|once|TRBD1
TGTGCCAGCAGCTCAGCAGACAGGGACCAAGAGACCCAGTACTTC
CASSSADRDQETQYF
>TRBV6-2/TRBV6-3|TRBJ2-7|-|TRBD1
TGTGCCAGCAGTTACAGGGGACAGGGCGAGCAGTACTTC
CASSYRGQGEQYF
>TRBV1|TRBJ2-7|-|-
TGCACCAGCAGCCAAGATACAGCGGGGGGGCCATACGAGCAGTACTTC
CTSSQDTAGGPYEQYF
>TRBV3-1/TRBV3-2|TRBJ2-5|-|-
TGTGCCAGCAGCCAGGTTGGGAGTACCCAAGAGACCCAGTACTTC
CASSQVGSTQETQYF
>TRBV5-6|TRBJ2-2|-|-
TGTGCCAGCACCCCTACCAGGGGATCGGCGAACACCGGGGAGCTGTTTTTT
CASTPTRGSANTGELFF
>TRBV7-9|TRBJ2-2|-|-
TGTGCCAGCAGCTTAGAGGGAGCCACCGGGGAGCTGTTTTTT
CASSLEGATGELFF
>TRBV10-2|TRBJ1-5|few|-
TGCGCCAGCGCCCTAGGGGGTCAGCCCCAGCATTTT
CASALGGQPQHF
>TRBV6-6|TRBJ2-1|-|-
TGTGCCAGCAGTTACTCGAAAGGGGCTTCCTACAATGAGCAGTTCTTC
CASSYSKGASYNEQFF
>TRBV3-1/TRBV3-2|TRBJ2-1|few|TRBD2
TGTGCCAGCAGCCAAGTCACTAGCGGTAACAATGAGCAGTTCTTC
CASSQVTSGNNEQFF
>TRBV28|TRBJ2-2|-|TRBD1
TGTGCCAGCAACCACCCGGGACAGGGGAACACCGGGGAGCTGTTTTTT
CASNHPGQGNTGELFF